This TCR beta chain was retrieved from a study of cytomegalovirus exposure and HLA in healthy donors. The CDR3 is 13 amino acids. Germline CDR1 is SGHTA and CDR2 is FQGTGA. V was pared by 2 bases and J by 8 bases, with 12 bases between. On this clone itself: Its antigen is undetermined.

Use of 60 Vbeta and 13 Jbeta primers characterized the PCR. The protocol was immunoSEQ multiplex PCR, while the TCRdb copy is restricted to in-frame clones and leaves out a portion. Its table records tens of thousands of clones. The study's findings and limits: Segments of the TCR beta V type were, in most cases, productive about 90% or about 30% of the time in an earlier analysis. Investigators reported 150 to 200 TCR beta chains as tied to cytomegalovirus.

The chain is built from TRBV7-3 and TRBJ1-2; tentatively, D is TRBD1 (6 bases). The sample comprised PBMCs. This sequence was found in a woman between 40 and 55 years old in good health and CMV-seropositive. CDR3 region: CASSLESGVGYTF. CDR3 nucleotides: TGTGCCAGCAGCTTAGAGTCAGGGGTCGGCTACACCTTC.